Included here is one TCR beta chain sequence, with context. Its target is unknown. The data originate from a study of cytomegalovirus exposure and HLA in healthy donors. Study-wide results and limits: There were some V segments, including TRBV6-2 and TRBV6-3, excluded as indistinguishable. A link between a missense DCLRE1C variant and TCR beta V- and J-gene trimming emerged from a later analysis. Listed as cytomegalovirus-associated were over 150 TCR beta chains.

The PCR was carried out with 60 Vbeta primers and 13 Jbeta primers. TCRdb keeps only in-frame clones here, not all; method: immunoSEQ multiplex PCR. The top ten hold roughly 1% of the sample, which has approximately 170,000 clones, roughly 79% seen once. V lost 5 bases to trimming and J lost 2 bases; unmatched junction nucleotides: 9. The CDR3 loop spans 16 amino acids. Germline CDR1 SEHNR, CDR2 FQNEAQ (reference sequence). The sequenced material came from PBMCs. This chain joins TRBV7-9 and TRBJ2-3, with TRBD2 matching over 8 bases. This clonotype originated in a woman in her 40s in good health and CMV-seronegative. CDR3 DNA sequence: TGTGCCAGCAGCCCCCCCGGACTAGCCTACACAGATACGCAGTATTTT. This encodes CASSPPGLAYTDTQYF.